These T cell receptor beta chains were read from a single sample in a study of regulatory T cells in long-lasting Graves disease. TCRdb called the multiplex PCR reads again in MiXCR, with one record for every CDR3 protein. The sample includes 300,000 to 350,000 distinct CDR3 sequences, about 19% of them seen just once. Sequenced here: peripheral blood mononuclear cells (PBMCs), sampled when the disease was refractory, from a patient treated with antithyroid drugs. The receptors come from a female donor with Graves disease. The CDR3 runs from the conserved cysteine through the conserved F or W. D genes are given only for firm matches. Expanded clones are given a class, and other clones once, few, many or no size at all.

clone size	J gene	D gene	V gene	CDR3 protein	CDR3 DNA
many	TRBJ1-1	.	TRBV7-3	CASSPGPYRTEAFF	TGTGCCAGCAGCCCAGGGCCCTATCGGACTGAAGCTTTCTTT
few	TRBJ2-5	TRBD2	TRBV20-1	CSAKTSGKETQYF	TGCAGTGCTAAGACTAGCGGAAAAGAGACCCAGTACTTC
many	TRBJ2-7	TRBD1	TRBV28	CASSSYRGRPEQYF	TGTGCCAGCAGTTCGTACAGGGGGCGTCCCGAGCAGTACTTC
few	TRBJ1-2	.	TRBV18	CASSPSGGADYGYTF	TGTGCCAGCTCTCCTAGCGGGGGCGCAGACTATGGCTACACCTTC
many	TRBJ1-2	.	TRBV10-3	CAAGTSVRNYGYTF	TGTGCCGCTGGGACATCCGTAAGAAACTATGGCTACACCTTC
.	TRBJ2-3	.	TRBV11-2	CASSLDHSTDTQYF	TGTGCCAGCAGCTTAGATCATAGCACAGATACGCAGTATTTT
many	TRBJ2-7	.	TRBV12-3/TRBV12-4	CASSLRQGLDEQYF	TGTGCCAGCAGTTTAAGGCAGGGATTAGACGAGCAGTACTTC
many	TRBJ2-5	.	TRBV6-5	CASSYSGFQETQYF	TGTGCCAGCAGTTACTCCGGTTTCCAAGAGACCCAGTACTTC
.	TRBJ1-3	TRBD1	TRBV3-1	CASSHSGTGKIAGNTIYF	TGTGCCAGCAGCCATTCCGGGACAGGGAAGATTGCTGGAAACACCATATATTTT
few	TRBJ1-2	TRBD1	TRBV4-2	CASSQETGEGYTF	TGTGCCAGCAGCCAAGAGACAGGGGAGGGCTACACCTTC
.	TRBJ1-5	.	TRBV10-3	CAISETQNQPQHF	TGTGCCATCAGTGAAACCCAAAATCAGCCCCAGCATTTT
few	TRBJ1-1	.	TRBV18	CASSLLSRNTEAFF	TGTGCCAGCTCACTACTTTCAAGGAACACTGAAGCTTTCTTT
few	TRBJ1-4	TRBD1	TRBV4-1	CASSQGLGQGFNEKLFF	TGCGCCAGCAGCCAAGGCCTTGGACAGGGTTTTAATGAAAAACTGTTTTTT
many	TRBJ1-1	.	TRBV12-3/TRBV12-4	CASSRALRTVNTEAFF	TGTGCCAGCAGTAGGGCCCTCAGGACGGTGAACACTGAAGCTTTCTTT
few	TRBJ2-1	.	TRBV11-2	CASSLADSYNEQFF	TGTGCCAGCAGCTTAGCTGACAGTTACAATGAGCAGTTCTTC
few	TRBJ2-4	.	TRBV3-1	CASPKGAQLVKNIQYF	TGTGCCAGCCCGAAGGGTGCCCAACTAGTTAAAAACATTCAGTACTTC
many	TRBJ1-6	.	TRBV2	CASSRQESSYNSPLHF	TGTGCCAGCAGCCGACAGGAGAGCTCCTATAATTCACCCCTCCACTTT
many	TRBJ1-2	TRBD1	TRBV20-1	CSAQTGGVRGYTF	TGCAGTGCGCAGACAGGGGGGGTGCGGGGCTACACCTTC
many	TRBJ1-1	TRBD1	TRBV7-2	CASSTGQGVNTEAFF	TGTGCCAGCAGCACTGGACAGGGGGTGAACACTGAAGCTTTCTTT
few	TRBJ1-6	.	TRBV5-6	CASSEGPLNSPLHF	TGTGCCAGCAGCGAGGGACCTCTCAATTCACCCCTCCACTTT
.	TRBJ2-7	TRBD2	TRBV14	CASSPEGSLAGASYEQYF	TGTGCCAGCAGCCCTGAAGGGTCGCTAGCGGGAGCGTCCTACGAGCAGTACTTC
many	TRBJ1-1	.	TRBV18	CASSGQGNTEAFF	TGTGCCAGCAGCGGGCAGGGGAACACTGAAGCTTTCTTT
few	TRBJ2-7	TRBD1	TRBV6-1	CASRRDRGVSYEQYF	TGTGCCAGCAGGCGCGACAGGGGAGTTTCCTACGAGCAGTACTTC
.	TRBJ2-7	.	TRBV20-1	CSKVVGRGEQYF	TGCAGTAAAGTGGTCGGGCGTGGCGAGCAGTACTTC
.	TRBJ2-2	.	TRBV19	CASSITFSGELFF	TGTGCCAGTAGTATAACCTTCTCCGGGGAGCTGTTTTTT
.	TRBJ1-2	.	TRBV4-1	CASSQDLGRTVRPYYGYTF	TGCGCCAGCAGCCAAGATTTGGGCAGGACCGTTCGGCCCTACTATGGCTACACCTTC
.	TRBJ2-2	.	TRBV27	CASSTKAGGIGELFF	TGTGCCAGCAGTACTAAAGCAGGGGGGATCGGGGAGCTGTTTTTT
many	TRBJ1-6	.	TRBV7-3	CASSQGRSRSNSPLHF	TGTGCCAGCAGCCAAGGCCGTAGTCGGTCCAATTCACCCCTCCACTTT
many	TRBJ2-5	.	TRBV7-9	CASSLWGEETQYF	TGTGCCAGCAGCTTATGGGGGGAAGAGACCCAGTACTTC